This passage covers 7 T cell receptor beta chains from one sample sequenced in a study of T cells in localized non-small cell lung cancer. Assay: immunoSEQ multiplex PCR; the TCRdb copy retains only in-frame clones and omits some. The sample records about 3,500 clones, less than 30% being singletons. Sequencing was performed on normal lung tissue next to the tumor, taken before any cancer treatment. The source of these receptors is a woman aged 35 to 69 with stage I lung adenocarcinoma.

In this sample, this clone turned up a few times. The V gene is TRBV14, the J gene TRBJ1-1, with D possibly TRBD1 on 5 matching bases. The CDR3 is 17 amino acids. The V end was cut by 3 bases, the J end by 1 base, with 18 bases between. CDR1 is SGHDN and CDR2 is FVKESK in the germline V gene. CDR3 coding DNA: TGTGCCAGCAGCCACCTGCACGGGGGAATTAAGAACACTGAAGCTTTCTTT. Its protein is CASSHLHGGIKNTEAFF.

The chain is built from TRBV1 and TRBJ2-3; the table calls TRBD2, which could not be checked here. TRBV1 is shown as a pseudogene. The CDR3 has 16 amino acids. The CDR3 sequence is CASSQDRPGTGDTQYF. Here the CDR3 DNA reads TGCGCCAGCAGCCAAGATCGACCGGGTACGGGAGATACGCAGTATTTT.

The chain carries TRBV30 and TRBJ2-7; 9 bases are a match to TRBD2. J lost 6 bases, V lost 0 bases, and 3 bases had no gene match. The germline V gene has CDR1 GTSNPN and CDR2 SVGIG (reference sequence). The CDR3 contains 13 residues. In DNA, the CDR3 is TGTGCCTGGAGTGTGGCGGGAGGGGCCGAGCAGTACTTC. It codes for CAWSVAGGAEQYF.

This clone was counted a few times. This chain links TRBV7-4 with TRBJ2-7, with D possibly TRBD1 on 6 matching bases. This CDR3 comprises 17 residues. Germline V gene data show CDR1 as SGHVT and CDR2 as SQSDAQ. Trimming took 2 bases from V and 3 from J, leaving 20 bases between them. This CDR3 is CASSLRQANPGIYEQYF. In DNA form, the CDR3 reads TGTGCCAGCAGCTTAAGACAGGCGAACCCGGGCATCTACGAGCAGTACTTC.

This clone was seen more than once but under ten times. V gene TRBV11-3 combines with J gene TRBJ2-2, with 9 bases aligning to TRBD2. From germline, CDR1 is SGHNT and CDR2 YENEEA. The CDR3 is 16 residues long. Trimming cost V 3 bases and J 5 bases; bases outside gene matches: 7. The CDR3 DNA follows: TGTGCCAGCAGCTTCATTAGCGGGAGTGGAACCGGGGAGCTGTTTTTT. Translated: CASSFISGSGTGELFF.

This clone was observed a few times. J is TRBJ2-5 and V is TRBV9; D tentatively fits TRBD1 or TRBD2 (5 bases each). This CDR3 has 16 amino acids. Germline CDR1 SGDLS, CDR2 YYNGEE. V was trimmed by 5 bases and J by 0 bases, leaving 17 bases between them. CDR3 loop: CASSEGLGKNQETQYF. Here the CDR3 DNA reads TGTGCCAGCAGTGAGGGGCTAGGAAAGAACCAAGAGACCCAGTACTTC.

V gene TRBV25-1 combines with J gene TRBJ2-7; 7 bases line up with TRBD1. The CDR3 totals 14 residues. The J segment lost 2 bases and the V segment lost 6 bases, leaving 7 bases of the junction unmatched. Germline V CDR1 and CDR2: MGHDK, SYGVNS. The chain's CDR3 is CASSTGAPAYEQYF. In DNA form, the CDR3 reads TGTGCCAGCAGCACAGGGGCCCCCGCCTACGAGCAGTACTTC.